This T cell receptor (beta chain) was obtained from a study of T cell repertoires in aging, cancer and after chemotherapy. Regarding the study as a whole: Age-matched healthy donors had significantly more diverse, less clonal blood TCR repertoires than untreated cancer patients.

Peripheral blood genomic DNA, not sorted cells or RNA, was the template. The ends were cut back, 4 bases at V and 0 bases at J, with 17 bases in the middle. CDR3 length: 17 amino acids. Germline V gene sequence: CDR1 SGHRS, CDR2 YFSETQ. A note on this clonotype: Its cognate antigen is unknown.

Multiplex touch-down PCR with TRB-A/B primers amplified rearranged V-D-J TRB sequences. TCRdb re-called the multiplex PCR reads with MiXCR, one entry per CDR3 protein. The sample carries about 11,000 distinct CDR3 sequences, 20% to 30% recorded once. The V gene is TRBV5-1, the J gene TRBJ2-1, with a tentative D call TRBD2 (7 bases). This TCR was sampled from a human donor in good health. The sample taken for sequencing was blood. Here the CDR3 DNA reads TGCGCCAGCAGCCGGGGGGCTAGCACGAGCTCCTACAATGAGCAGTTCTTC. It yields the protein CASSRGASTSSYNEQFF. Full variable domain (missing parts from reference TRBV5-1 and TRBJ2-1): KAGVTQTPRYLIKTRGQQVTLSCSPISGHRSVSWYQQTPGQGLQFLFEYFSETQRNKGNFPGRFSGRQFSNSRSEMNVSTLELGDSALYLCASSRGASTSSYNEQFFGPGTRLTVL.